These 27 T cell receptor beta chains share one sample of origin, sequenced in a study of human T cells and chemical hapten exposure. Time point indicated: patch test 2, 6 weeks after DPC sensitization. Stated treatment: therapeutic diphenylcyclopropenone sensitization with weekly scalp DPC. Each CDR3 protein is one row after TCRdb ran MiXCR on the RACE reads. This sample has approximately 100,000 distinct CDR3 sequences; roughly 9% occur once, and the top ten carry 3.1%. The sequences come from whole blood, collected in connection with sensitization to the hapten diphenylcyclopropenone (DPC). Every receptor here comes from a woman between 40 and 50 years old with alopecia areata. Some clones in this sample may be carry-over from other donors' samples.

This clonotype was seen a few times. The rearrangement uses TRBV11-2 and TRBJ1-2, with TRBD1 matching 7 bases. The CDR3 contains 15 residues. Germline CDR1 and CDR2: SGHAT and FQNNGV. V lost 5 bases, J lost 5 bases, and 11 bases stayed unmatched. In DNA, the CDR3 is TGTGCCAGCAGCCCGAAATCGGAGGGGGCGTATGGCTACACCTTC. Amino acids: CASSPKSEGAYGYTF.

The table lists this clonotype with many counts. The gene calls are TRBV10-2 and TRBJ2-1; 11 bases match TRBD2. Germline CDR1 reads WSHSY; CDR2 reads SAAADI. Unmatched junction bases numbered 6, after V lost 10 bases and J lost 7 bases. The CDR3 length is 13 residues. CDR3 sequence (DNA): TGCGCCACCCGACTAGCGGGGATAAATGAGCAGTTCTTC. Protein: CATRLAGINEQFF.

This clonotype was counted ten times or more. CDR3 nucleotide sequence: TGCGCCAGCAGCGGACAGCTCGGGACTAGCGGGCCCCCCCAAGGGTTCTTC. Amino acids: CASSGQLGTSGPPQGFF. The V call is TRBV5-1, the J call TRBJ2-1, with TRBD2 matching over 12 bases. Germline CDR1 is SGHRS and CDR2 is YFSETQ. The CDR3 contains 17 residues. J gave up 15 bases and V 4 bases, and 20 bases lay outside the gene matches.

This clonotype was counted ten times or more. The rearrangement links TRBV18 to TRBJ1-5; maybe TRBD1 (5 bases). Germline assignment: CDR1 KGHSH and CDR2 LQKENI. The germline V and J ends were trimmed by 2 bases and 3 bases, with 11 bases remaining between them. The CDR3 sequence is 15 residues long. The CDR3 sequence: CASSPARGDNQPQHF. CDR3 sequence (DNA): TGTGCCAGCTCACCAGCACGGGGGGACAATCAGCCCCAGCATTTT. Supplemented by reference TRBV18 and TRBJ1-5, the full variable domain reads NAGVMQNPRHLVRRRGQEARLRCSPMKGHSHVYWYRQLPEEGLKFMVYLQKENIIDESGMPKERFSAEFPKEGPSILRIQQVVRGDSAAYFCASSPARGDNQPQHFGDGTRLSIL.

Ten or more counts support this clonotype. The chain joins TRBV27 to TRBJ1-1; no clear D. Trimming removed 4 bases at V and 5 bases at J, with 11 bases between. This CDR3 spans 13 amino acids. Germline V gene sequence: CDR1 MNHEY, CDR2 SMNVEV (reference sequence). CDR3 in DNA: TGTGCCAGCAGTTACCGGCGAGGAACTGAAGCTTTCTTT. This sequence encodes CASSYRRGTEAFF.

The V call is TRBV25-1, the J call TRBJ2-7, with D possibly being TRBD1 (6 bases). The ends were cut back, 9 bases at V and 0 bases at J, with 12 bases in the middle. Looked up from germline, CDR1 is MGHDK and CDR2 is SYGVNS. The CDR3 totals 13 residues. The CDR3 region has the DNA TGTGCCAGTAGCGACAGGCGCTCCTACGAGCAGTACTTC. It yields the protein CASSDRRSYEQYF.

The V gene is TRBV7-9, the J gene TRBJ2-3, with D unresolved. V dropped 1 base and J dropped 0 bases, with 11 bases sitting between them. The CDR3 contains 16 residues. Germline lookup yields CDR1 SEHNR and CDR2 FQNEAQ (reference sequence). The DNA of the CDR3 is TGTGCCAGCAGCTTAGATTCGGGTCGGAGCACAGATACGCAGTATTTT. Protein: CASSLDSGRSTDTQYF.

Concerning this clonotype itself: A much larger clonotype is one base distant, so this may be a read error. The V gene is TRBV5-1, the J gene TRBJ2-1; D is perhaps TRBD2 (5 bases). Per the germline V gene, CDR1 is SGHRS and CDR2 is YFSETQ. The CDR3 extends over 14 amino acids. The CDR3 sequence: CASSLARGVNEQLF. As DNA, the CDR3 is TGCGCCAGCAGCTTGGCCCGGGGAGTCAATGAGCAGCTCTTC.

This chain uses TRBV5-5 with TRBJ2-2, with 8 bases fitting TRBD2. V was pared by 1 base and J by 1 base, with 0 bases of the junction left unmatched. Germline V gene data show CDR1 as SGHKS and CDR2 as YYEKEE (reference sequence). The CDR3 length is 15 residues. The CDR3 DNA is TGTGCCAGCAGCTTGCTAGCGGGGAACACCGGGGAGCTGTTTTTT. The encoded protein is CASSLLAGNTGELFF.

This clonotype was observed many times. V and J are TRBV20-1 and TRBJ2-3; unclear D gene. The CDR3 length is 14 residues. Trimming cost V 3 bases and J 2 bases, with 12 bases left between them. In germline, CDR1 is DFQATT, CDR2 SNEGSKA (reference sequence). CDR3 sequence: CSARALLDTDTQYF. The DNA of the CDR3 is TGCAGTGCTAGGGCCCTTCTGGACACAGATACGCAGTATTTT.

This clonotype was counted between two and nine times. The chain employs TRBV7-8 and TRBJ2-7; D not certain. V was clipped by 2 bases and J by 4 bases, with 6 bases between them. Germline values: CDR1 SGHVS, CDR2 FQNEAQ. The CDR3 covers 12 residues. The CDR3 here is CASSLFRYEQYF. The CDR3 DNA is TGTGCCAGCAGCTTATTCCGATACGAGCAGTACTTC. Looking up the rest from reference TRBV7-8 and TRBJ2-7 gives the full variable domain: GAGVSQSPRYKVAKRGQDVALRCDPISGHVSLFWYQQALGQGPEFLTYFQNEAQLDKSGLPSDRFFAERPEGSVSTLKIQRTQQEDSAVYLCASSLFRYEQYFGPGTRLTVT.

In its sample, this clonotype was seen a few times. This chain links TRBV14 with TRBJ1-2; D unclear. The CDR3 loop spans 16 amino acids. CDR1 and CDR2 (germline): SGHDN, FVKESK. V dropped 1 base and J dropped 4 bases, with 16 bases sitting between them. The CDR3 is CASSQVGIGETYGYTF. The CDR3 nucleotides are TGTGCCAGCAGCCAAGTAGGCATCGGGGAGACCTATGGCTACACCTTC. The full variable domain, in which reference TRBV14 and TRBJ1-2 provide the parts outside the CDR3, is EAGVTQFPSHSVIEKGQTVTLRCDPISGHDNLYWYRRVMGKEIKFLLHFVKESKQDESGMPNNRFLAERTGGTYSTLKVQPAELEDSGVYFCASSQVGIGETYGYTFGSGTRLTVV.

This clonotype has more than one count but fewer than ten. V and J are TRBV6-2 or TRBV6-3 and TRBJ1-5; maybe TRBD1 (6 bases). Trimming took 7 bases from V and 5 from J, leaving 18 bases between them. This CDR3 is 15 amino acids long. CDR1 is MNHEY and CDR2 is SVGEGT in the germline V gene. Here the CDR3 DNA reads TGTGCCAGCAACGTATACGGGACACCCGATCAGCCCCAGCATTTT. Protein product: CASNVYGTPDQPQHF.

This clonotype was observed a few times. The V gene is TRBV11-2, the J gene TRBJ2-7; D is undetermined. The CDR3 contains 11 residues. Germline lookup yields CDR1 SGHAT and CDR2 FQNNGV. Trimming took 1 base from V and 12 from J, leaving 10 bases between them. This CDR3 is CASSLGVSAYF. In DNA, the CDR3 is TGTGCCAGCAGCTTAGGAGTGAGCGCGTACTTC.

This clonotype was observed at least ten times. The V and J genes are TRBV7-2 and TRBJ2-2; 15 bases align to TRBD2. The CDR3 has 17 amino acids. The V and J ends lost 5 bases and 7 bases, in that order; junction bases with no gene match: 8. The germline gives CDR1 SGHTA, CDR2 FQGNSA. The CDR3 loop is CASSPRTSGGAGGELFF. Here the CDR3 DNA reads TGTGCCAGCAGCCCTCGGACTAGCGGGGGGGCTGGCGGGGAGCTGTTTTTT.

This clonotype came up a few times. The chain has TRBV7-6 and TRBJ2-5; 7 bases align to TRBD2. The ends lost 2 bases at V and 5 bases at J; junction bases unmatched: 5. Germline V gene lookup returns CDR1 SGHVS and CDR2 FNYEAQ. CDR3 size: 14 residues. CDR3 nucleotide sequence: TGTGCCAGCAGCTTACGGGGAGGGGATGAGACCCAGTACTTC. The encoded protein is CASSLRGGDETQYF.

The chain has TRBV6-1 and TRBJ2-2, with D unresolved. Germline lookup yields CDR1 MNHNS and CDR2 SASEGT. V was clipped by 4 bases and J by 1 base, with 4 bases between them. The CDR3 runs to 13 residues. CDR3 sequence: CASSGGNTGELFF. The CDR3 DNA is TGTGCCAGCAGTGGGGGGAACACCGGGGAGCTGTTTTTT.

This clonotype occurred a few times. The chain couples TRBV13 to TRBJ2-3; 8 bases agree with TRBD2. The CDR3 contains 16 residues. CDR1 is PRHDT, CDR2 FYEKMQ, per germline (reference sequence). Trimming cost V 5 bases and J 4 bases; bases outside gene matches: 11. CDR3 loop: CASSPRSSGAADTQYF. As DNA, the CDR3 is TGTGCCAGCAGCCCAAGGAGTAGCGGGGCAGCAGATACGCAGTATTTT.

There are a few counts of this clonotype. The CDR3 bases are TGCAGTGCTTTTAGCGGGGGGCGGGGCAAAAACATTCAGTACTTC. Protein: CSAFSGGRGKNIQYF. This chain links TRBV20-1 with TRBJ2-4; 10 bases line up with TRBD2. Losses at the gene ends were 5 bases for V and 3 bases for J; bases not matched to a gene: 7. The CDR3 consists of 15 residues. Germline V gene data show CDR1 as DFQATT and CDR2 as SNEGSKA (reference sequence).

The table lists this clonotype with a few counts. The J gene is TRBJ1-3, the V gene TRBV28, with 8 bases identical to TRBD1. There are 20 residues in the CDR3. V shed 5 bases, J shed 6 bases, and the junction held 24 bases outside the gene matches. From germline, CDR1 is MDHEN and CDR2 SYDVKM. The CDR3 is CASSAPGGRGHGAKENTIYF. The CDR3, as DNA: TGTGCCAGCAGTGCCCCCGGGGGCAGGGGGCATGGGGCTAAGGAAAACACCATATATTTT.

This clonotype was counted ten times or more. The rearrangement joins TRBV3-1 to TRBJ2-7; tentatively, D is TRBD2 (6 bases). The V gene lost 1 base and the J gene lost 2 bases, with 6 bases spanning the gap. CDR3 length equals 13 residues. CDR1 is LGHDT, CDR2 YNNKEL, per germline (reference sequence). CDR3 sequence reads: CASSQGGAYEQYF. The CDR3, as DNA: TGTGCCAGCAGCCAAGGGGGGGCCTACGAGCAGTACTTC.

The J gene is TRBJ1-1, the V gene TRBV12-3 or TRBV12-4; unclear D gene. This CDR3 is built from 11 residues. V shed 8 bases and J shed 6 bases, with 10 bases lying between them. The CDR3 protein is CASGGRSEAFF. The DNA of the CDR3 is TGTGCCAGCGGAGGGCGTTCTGAAGCTTTCTTT.

The chain is built from TRBV27 and TRBJ2-5; no firm D call. V shed 2 bases and J shed 2 bases, with 12 bases lying between them. From germline, CDR1 is MNHEY and CDR2 SMNVEV (reference sequence). This CDR3 spans 15 amino acids. CDR3 in DNA: TGTGCCAGCAGTTTAAGTGGGCGGTTTCAAGAGACCCAGTACTTC. It is translated as CASSLSGRFQETQYF.

This clonotype was counted at least ten times. The chain has TRBV6-6 and TRBJ1-4; 7 bases match TRBD1. Germline CDR1 reads MNHNY; CDR2 reads SVGAGI (reference sequence). The CDR3 spans 14 residues. V trimming: 6 bases; J trimming: 4 bases; junction bases outside the gene matches: 5. The CDR3 region has the DNA TGTGCCAGCAGCCGGGACAGTTTTAATGAAAAACTGTTTTTT. Translated, it gives CASSRDSFNEKLFF.

This clonotype was observed many times. The chain uses TRBV6-2 or TRBV6-3 and TRBJ2-1; D unclear. Trimming removed 5 bases from V and 4 bases from J, with 15 bases in between. The CDR3 loop spans 15 amino acids. From germline, CDR1 is MNHEY and CDR2 SVGEGT. The DNA for the CDR3 is TGTGCCAGCAGTGAGCAGGTTGCGCAATACAATGAGCAGTTCTTC. This gives the protein CASSEQVAQYNEQFF.

The chain combines TRBV12-3 or TRBV12-4 with TRBJ2-3; 14 positions agree with TRBD2. The CDR3 consists of 15 residues. After removal of 5 bases from V and 3 bases from J, the junction contained 1 base not matched to a gene. The CDR3 reads CASSRTSGGTDTQYF. The CDR3 DNA reads as TGTGCCAGCAGTCGGACTAGCGGGGGGACAGATACGCAGTATTTT.

This clonotype was observed many times. The chain is built from TRBV7-3 and TRBJ1-5; D gene uncertain. The CDR3 totals 13 residues. V lost 1 base to trimming and J lost 7 bases, with 8 bases between them. The germline V gene has CDR1 SGHTA and CDR2 FQGTGA. This chain's CDR3 is CASSLKGEQPQHF. CDR3 coding DNA: TGTGCCAGCAGCTTAAAAGGCGAACAGCCCCAGCATTTT. The complete variable domain, with remaining parts taken from reference TRBV7-3 and TRBJ1-5, reads GAGVSQTPSNKVTEKGKYVELRCDPISGHTALYWYRQSLGQGPEFLIYFQGTGAADDSGLPNDRFFAVRPEGSVSTLKIQRTERGDSAVYLCASSLKGEQPQHFGDGTRLSIL.